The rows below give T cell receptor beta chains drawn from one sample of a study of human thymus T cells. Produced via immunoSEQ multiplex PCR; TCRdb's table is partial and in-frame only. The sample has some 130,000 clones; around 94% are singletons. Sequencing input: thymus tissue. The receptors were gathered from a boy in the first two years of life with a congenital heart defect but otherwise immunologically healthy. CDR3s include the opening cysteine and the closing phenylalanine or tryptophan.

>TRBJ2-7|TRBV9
CASSVGALSEQYF
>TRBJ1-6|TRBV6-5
CASSSGQGYSPLHF
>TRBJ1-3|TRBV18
CASSPVRGSGGNTIYF
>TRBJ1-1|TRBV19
CASSIQGTGRYAEAFF
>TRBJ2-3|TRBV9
CASSVTSGGAPDTQYF
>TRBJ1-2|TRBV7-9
CASSSHMEVKDGYTF
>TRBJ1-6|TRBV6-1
CASSEASGHGGNSPLHF
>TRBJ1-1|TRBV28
CASDTKRNTEAFF
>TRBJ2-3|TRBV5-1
CASSLTRAGGHLLTDTQYF
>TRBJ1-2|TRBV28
CASRSQGVHYGYTF
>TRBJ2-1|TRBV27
CASSFSGLAGAPDNEQFF
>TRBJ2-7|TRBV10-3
CAISEQAVIHEQYF
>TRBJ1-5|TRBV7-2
CASSLSGTGNQPQHF
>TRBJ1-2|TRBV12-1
CASRTNSRGRGYTF
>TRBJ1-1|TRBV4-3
CASSQARDPKNTEAFF
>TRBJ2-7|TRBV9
CASSVVPRQSPYEQYF
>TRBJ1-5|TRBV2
CASGAVLGNSNQPQHF
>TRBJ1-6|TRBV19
CASSPFRESSYNSPLHF
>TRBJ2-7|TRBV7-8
CASSLLGGGRPYEQYF